The 3 T cell receptor beta chains listed next were all sequenced from one sample in a study of technical replicates of blood from a few donors. Profiled with immunoSEQ multiplex PCR; TCRdb holds only in-frame clones, not every one. Altogether under 90,000 clones are present, 85% to 95% being singletons, with the ten largest covering approximately 0.3%. The source material was T cells isolated from PBMCs. All receptors derive from a human donor in good health.

For the CDR3, the DNA is TGCGCCAGCAGTGACCAAAGAGTCCAAGAGACCCAGTACTTC. Residues: CASSDQRVQETQYF. The chain couples TRBV10-2 to TRBJ2-5; D gene uncertain. CDR3 length equals 14 residues. Germline CDR1 and CDR2: WSHSY and SAAADI. V lost 3 bases and J 1 base, leaving 9 bases between the germline ends.

The rearrangement joins TRBV29-1 to TRBJ2-1; 13 positions agree with TRBD2. V lost 6 bases, J lost 8 bases, and 13 bases stayed unmatched. CDR1 and CDR2 from the germline V gene are SQVTM and ANQGSEA. There are 16 residues in the CDR3. CDR3 sequence reads: CSVRMGLAGPRDEQFF. CDR3 coding DNA: TGCAGCGTCCGCATGGGACTAGCGGGGCCCCGGGATGAGCAGTTCTTC.

The chain employs TRBV6-5 and TRBJ2-1; D gene ambiguous. V lost 6 bases and J 7 bases, leaving 13 bases between the germline ends. The CDR3 spans 13 residues. Germline CDR1 reads MNHEY; CDR2 reads SVGAGI. The CDR3 nucleotides read TGTGCCAGCAGCTACGACGACTCGAATGAGCAGTTCTTC. Protein product: CASSYDDSNEQFF.